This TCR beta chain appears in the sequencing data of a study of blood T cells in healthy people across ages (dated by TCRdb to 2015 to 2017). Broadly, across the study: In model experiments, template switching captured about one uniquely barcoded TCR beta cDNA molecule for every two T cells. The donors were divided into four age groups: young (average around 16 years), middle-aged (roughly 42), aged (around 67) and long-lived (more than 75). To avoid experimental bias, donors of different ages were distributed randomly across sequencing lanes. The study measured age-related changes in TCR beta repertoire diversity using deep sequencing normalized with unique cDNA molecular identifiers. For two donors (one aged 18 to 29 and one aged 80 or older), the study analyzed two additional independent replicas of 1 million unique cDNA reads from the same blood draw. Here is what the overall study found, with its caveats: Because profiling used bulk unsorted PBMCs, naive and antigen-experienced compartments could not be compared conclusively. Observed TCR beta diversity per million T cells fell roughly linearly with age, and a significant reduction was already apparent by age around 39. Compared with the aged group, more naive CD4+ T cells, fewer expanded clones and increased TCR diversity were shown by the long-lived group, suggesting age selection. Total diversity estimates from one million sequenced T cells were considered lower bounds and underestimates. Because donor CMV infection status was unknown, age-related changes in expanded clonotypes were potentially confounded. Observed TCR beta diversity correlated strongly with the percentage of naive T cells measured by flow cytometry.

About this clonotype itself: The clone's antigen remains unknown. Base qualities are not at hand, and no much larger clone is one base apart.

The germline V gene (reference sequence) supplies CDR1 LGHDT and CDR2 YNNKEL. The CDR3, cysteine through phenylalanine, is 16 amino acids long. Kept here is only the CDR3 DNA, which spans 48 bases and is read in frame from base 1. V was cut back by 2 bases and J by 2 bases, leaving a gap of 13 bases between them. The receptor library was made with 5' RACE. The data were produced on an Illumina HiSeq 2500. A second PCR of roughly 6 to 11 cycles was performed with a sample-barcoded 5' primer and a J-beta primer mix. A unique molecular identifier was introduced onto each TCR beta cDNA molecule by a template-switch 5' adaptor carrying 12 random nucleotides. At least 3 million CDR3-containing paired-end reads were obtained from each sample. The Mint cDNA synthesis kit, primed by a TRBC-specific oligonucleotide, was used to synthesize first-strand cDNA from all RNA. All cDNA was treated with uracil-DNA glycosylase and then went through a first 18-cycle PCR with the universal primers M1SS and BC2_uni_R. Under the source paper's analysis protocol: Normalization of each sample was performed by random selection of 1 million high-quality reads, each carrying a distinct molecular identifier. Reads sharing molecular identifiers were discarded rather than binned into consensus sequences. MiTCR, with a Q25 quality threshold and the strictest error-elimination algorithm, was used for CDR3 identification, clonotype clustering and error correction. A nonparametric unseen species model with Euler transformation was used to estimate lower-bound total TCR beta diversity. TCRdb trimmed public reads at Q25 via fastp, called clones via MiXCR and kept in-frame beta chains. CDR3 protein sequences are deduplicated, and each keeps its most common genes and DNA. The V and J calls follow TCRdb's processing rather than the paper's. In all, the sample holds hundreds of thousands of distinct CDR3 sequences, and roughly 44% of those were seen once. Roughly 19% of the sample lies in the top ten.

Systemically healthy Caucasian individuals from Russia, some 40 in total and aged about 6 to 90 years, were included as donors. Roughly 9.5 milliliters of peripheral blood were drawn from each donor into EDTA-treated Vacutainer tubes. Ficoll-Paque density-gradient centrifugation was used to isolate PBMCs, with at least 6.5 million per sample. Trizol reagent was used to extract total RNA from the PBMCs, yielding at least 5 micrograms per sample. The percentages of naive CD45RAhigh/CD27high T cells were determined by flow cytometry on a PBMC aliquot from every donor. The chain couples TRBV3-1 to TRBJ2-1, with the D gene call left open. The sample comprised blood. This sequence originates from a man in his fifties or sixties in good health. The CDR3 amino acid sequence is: CASSQSPLVTYNEQFF. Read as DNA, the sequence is TGTGCCAGCAGCCAATCCCCTCTAGTGACCTACAATGAGCAGTTCTTC.